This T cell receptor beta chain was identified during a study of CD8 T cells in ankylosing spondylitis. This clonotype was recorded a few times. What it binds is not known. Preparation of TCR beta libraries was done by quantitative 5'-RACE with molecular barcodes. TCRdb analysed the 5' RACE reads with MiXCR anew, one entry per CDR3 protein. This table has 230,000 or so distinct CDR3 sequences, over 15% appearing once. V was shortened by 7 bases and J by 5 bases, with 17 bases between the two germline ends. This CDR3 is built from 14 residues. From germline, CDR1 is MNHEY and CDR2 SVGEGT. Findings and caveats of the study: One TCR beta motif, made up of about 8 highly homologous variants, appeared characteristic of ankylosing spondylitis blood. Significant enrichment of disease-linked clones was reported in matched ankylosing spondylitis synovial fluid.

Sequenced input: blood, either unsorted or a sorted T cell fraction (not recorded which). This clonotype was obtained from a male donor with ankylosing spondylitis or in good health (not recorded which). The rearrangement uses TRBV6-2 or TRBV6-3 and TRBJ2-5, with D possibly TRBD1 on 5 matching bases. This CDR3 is CASIHSLGLETQYF. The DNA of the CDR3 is TGTGCCAGCATTCACAGCCTGGGGCTGGAGACCCAGTACTTC.